The source of this T cell receptor beta chain is a study of CD8 T cells in ankylosing spondylitis. Findings of the study overall: Ankylosing spondylitis blood seemed to carry a telltale TCR beta motif made of several highly homologous variants.

This clonotype has a handful of counts. Its antigen remains unknown. With molecular barcodes, quantitative 5'-RACE was used to make the TCR beta libraries. Using its own MiXCR run on the 5' RACE reads, TCRdb lists one record per CDR3 protein. The sample has a few hundred thousand distinct CDR3 sequences, 6.5% to 10% seen once. Specimen: blood, either unsorted or a sorted T cell fraction (not recorded which). The TCR comes from a male donor with ankylosing spondylitis.

CDR3 in DNA: TGCAGTGCTCCCCAGGCTAGCGGACCCTACAATGAGCAGTTCTTC. Its protein is CSAPQASGPYNEQFF. The chain has TRBV20-1 and TRBJ2-1, with 7 nucleotides matching TRBD2. Germline assignment: CDR1 DFQATT and CDR2 SNEGSKA (reference sequence). V gave up 5 bases and J gave up 2 bases; unmatched junction bases: 9. CDR3 length: 15 residues.